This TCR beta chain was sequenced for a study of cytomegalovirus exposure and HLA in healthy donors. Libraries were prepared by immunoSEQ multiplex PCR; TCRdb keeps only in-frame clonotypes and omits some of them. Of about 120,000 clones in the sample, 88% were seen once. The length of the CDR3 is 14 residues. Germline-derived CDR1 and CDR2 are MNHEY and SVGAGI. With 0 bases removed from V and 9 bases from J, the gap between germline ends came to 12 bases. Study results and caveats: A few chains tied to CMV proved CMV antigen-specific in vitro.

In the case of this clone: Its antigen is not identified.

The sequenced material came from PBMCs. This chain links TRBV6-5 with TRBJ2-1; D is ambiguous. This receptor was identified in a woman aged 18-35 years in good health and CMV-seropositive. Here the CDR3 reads CASSYSLARSEQFF. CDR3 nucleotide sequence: TGTGCCAGCAGTTACTCTTTGGCGAGGAGTGAGCAGTTCTTC.